This TCR beta chain was profiled in a study of OX40 agonist ivuxolimab in advanced cancers. With respect to the entire study: The costimulatory receptor OX40 (CD134) was targeted by ivuxolimab, a fully human IgG2 agonistic monoclonal antibody. Intravenous ivuxolimab was administered to patients every 2 weeks at six dose levels: 0.01, 0.1, 0.3, 1.5, 3 and 10 mg/kg. Of the roughly 52 dose-escalation patients, hepatocellular carcinoma was present in roughly 19, melanoma in some 15, renal cell carcinoma in 9 and head and neck cancer in 9. The dose-escalation cohort was 82.7% male with a mean age of roughly 62 years, ranging from about 23 to 85. Prior anti-PD-1, anti-PD-L1 or anti-CTLA-4 therapy was permitted, and 40% of dose-escalation patients had received checkpoint inhibitors. Three dose-escalation patients achieved partial responses, one with hepatocellular carcinoma and two with cutaneous melanoma. Peripheral TCRbeta sequencing aimed to test whether ivuxolimab altered TCR sequence diversity and caused clonal T-cell expansion. The paper covers the monotherapy dose-escalation part of the phase I ivuxolimab trial, which included N ≈ 50 patients. On the study overall, not on this receptor specifically: Which antigens the clonally expanded peripheral T cells were specific for was not determined. After ivuxolimab, CD8+ T cells had more expanded clones than CD4+ T cells on average. In the 0.1-3.0 mg/kg groups, partial responders were among the patients with the lowest normalized peripheral clonal expansion, particularly in CD8+ T cells. At doses from 0.1 to 3.0 mg/kg, clonal expansion was seen in both CD4+ and CD8+ blood T cells between baseline and week 6. Low levels of normalized T-cell clonal expansion were also seen in some nonresponding patients.

Of note for this clone: Its specific antigen is unknown. Within one base of it there is no much larger clone, and no base qualities were kept.

Genomic DNA was isolated from the sorted cells so that the TCRbeta CDR3 region could be sequenced. TCRbeta CDR3 regions were sequenced using the immunoSEQ Assay. In TCRdb, the immuneACCESS table is reduced to in-frame sequences with V and J assigned. These tables do not hold every clone; where another copy was compared, an unresolved V gene accounts for under half, and the others remain unexplained. This sample is represented by nearly 80,000 clones; roughly 84% of them were singletons. Less than 4.5% of the sample is held by the ten biggest clonotypes. The trial excluded patients who had a history of autoimmune disease or were on systemic immunosuppression. In every dose cohort, peripheral blood was drawn for TCR sequencing at baseline, cycle 4 day 1, and cycle 7 day 1. Samples came from an open-label, multicenter, first-in-human phase I dose-escalation trial of ivuxolimab. Adults with locally advanced or metastatic melanoma, renal cell carcinoma, hepatocellular carcinoma or head and neck squamous cell carcinoma were enrolled in the trial. Before TCR sequencing, CD4+ T cells and CD8+ T cells from peripheral blood were sorted into separate populations.

Looking up the germline V gene yields CDR1 SNHLY and CDR2 FYNNEI. The CDR3 runs 12 residues from the cysteine to the phenylalanine. The retained sequence is limited to the CDR3, 36 bases, with the frame set at the first base. The junction carries 6 bases between V and J, which are trimmed by 2 bases and 5 bases respectively. The TCR originated in an adult with an advanced solid tumor such as melanoma, head and neck, liver or kidney cancer. The chain joins TRBV2 to TRBJ2-5, with an unclear D gene assignment. The material sequenced was CD4+ or CD8+ T cells sorted from blood, taken in a trial of the OX40 agonist ivuxolimab. The base sequence is TGTGCCAGCAGTGAACAGTGGGAGACCCAGTACTTC. Its coded protein is CASSEQWETQYF.